A single sample gave rise to the 32 T cell receptor beta chains below, sequenced in a study of technical replicates of blood from a few donors. Libraries were prepared by immunoSEQ multiplex PCR; TCRdb keeps only in-frame clonotypes and omits some of them. The sample lists around 68,000 clones, 91% occurring once. Material for sequencing was T cells isolated from PBMCs. Receptors originate from a human donor in good health. Some clones in this sample may be carry-over from other donors' samples.

V and J are TRBV6-4 and TRBJ2-3, with 14 bases lining up with TRBD2. Germline CDR1 and CDR2: MRHNA and SNTAGT. Unmatched junction bases numbered 5, after V lost 5 bases and J lost 4 bases. The CDR3 has 16 residues. CDR3 protein: CASSPGLAGAADTQYF. CDR3 coding DNA: TGTGCCAGCAGTCCGGGACTAGCGGGAGCGGCAGATACGCAGTATTTT.

The genes are TRBV4-2 and TRBJ2-1; 9 bases map to TRBD1. Germline V gene sequence: CDR1 LGHNA, CDR2 YNFKEQ. Losses at the gene ends were 3 bases for V and 2 bases for J; bases not matched to a gene: 8. This CDR3 contains 17 residues. The CDR3 here is CASSQGTGIRAYNEQFF. The CDR3 DNA reads TGTGCCAGCAGCCAGGGGACAGGGATTCGGGCCTACAATGAGCAGTTCTTC.

The chain is built from TRBV10-2 and TRBJ2-3; 12 bases line up with TRBD2. V lost 8 bases, J lost 8 bases, and 14 bases stayed unmatched. This CDR3 region has 16 residues. Germline V lookup: CDR1 WSHSY, CDR2 SAAADI. The CDR3 region is CASGSQLAGGGGTQYF. The CDR3 DNA reads as TGCGCCAGCGGGTCCCAACTAGCGGGAGGAGGGGGTACGCAGTATTTT.

This rearrangement joins TRBV27 to TRBJ2-1, with TRBD1 as a possible D gene (6 bases). V gave up 9 bases and J gave up 7 bases, with 28 bases separating them. This CDR3 contains 17 residues. CDR1 is MNHEY, CDR2 SMNVEV, per germline (reference sequence). The CDR3 coding sequence is TGTGCCAGAGACGGATCGGACAGTCAATACAATGGAAATGAGCAGTTCTTC. It translates to CARDGSDSQYNGNEQFF.

This clone was counted once. This chain connects TRBV10-2 to TRBJ1-5; D remains ambiguous. Germline V CDR1 and CDR2: WSHSY, SAAADI. This CDR3 has 18 amino acids. The ends were cut back, 2 bases at V and 4 bases at J, with 21 bases in the middle. CDR3 in amino acids: CASSEGRTGGLGNQPQHF. The CDR3 bases are TGCGCCAGCAGTGAGGGCAGGACTGGCGGTTTGGGGAATCAGCCCCAGCATTTT.

The chain is built from TRBV2 and TRBJ1-2; no definite D call. Germline V lookup: CDR1 SNHLY, CDR2 FYNNEI. The CDR3 is made up of 14 amino acids. V lost 9 bases and J 3 bases, leaving 17 bases between the germline ends. As DNA, the CDR3 is TGTGCCAGTCTCCGGCTTCCGAGGGACTATGGCTACACCTTC. Translating gives CASLRLPRDYGYTF.

The chain employs TRBV27 and TRBJ1-2; TRBD1 matches 8 bases. J gave up 2 bases and V 4 bases, and 6 bases lay outside the gene matches. CDR1 and CDR2 (germline): MNHEY, SMNVEV (reference sequence). The CDR3 is 15 amino acids. The CDR3 region has the DNA TGTGCCAGCAGTTCGGCCGCAGGGGGCAACTATGGCTACACCTTC. Its translation: CASSSAAGGNYGYTF.

V gene TRBV7-9 combines with J gene TRBJ1-1; D not resolved. There are 14 residues in the CDR3. V was trimmed by 5 bases and J by 3 bases, leaving 13 bases between them. Germline V lookup: CDR1 SEHNR, CDR2 FQNEAQ (reference sequence). This CDR3 reads CASSPSGQYTEAFF. The DNA of the CDR3 is TGTGCCAGCAGCCCCTCGGGTCAGTACACTGAAGCTTTCTTT. The full variable domain, its missing parts supplied by reference TRBV7-9 and TRBJ1-1, is DTGVSQNPRHKITKRGQNVTFRCDPISEHNRLYWYRQTLGQGPEFLTYFQNEAQLEKSRLLSDRFSAERPKGSFSTLEIQRTEQGDSAMYLCASSPSGQYTEAFFGQGTRLTVV.

V and J are TRBV7-2 and TRBJ2-2, with TRBD1 as a possible D gene (6 bases). The CDR3 loop spans 15 amino acids. Germline CDR1 and CDR2: SGHTA and FQGNSA. With 6 bases removed from V and 3 bases from J, the gap between germline ends came to 14 bases. CDR3 residues: CASRIKGTHTGELFF. DNA for the CDR3: TGTGCCAGCAGAATAAAGGGGACACACACCGGGGAGCTGTTTTTT.

The chain has TRBV28 and TRBJ2-1; 9 bases agree with TRBD1. Trimming took 5 bases from V and 4 from J; bases not matched to a gene: 6. CDR3 length: 15 residues. In germline, CDR1 is MDHEN, CDR2 SYDVKM. The CDR3 DNA follows: TGTGCCAGCAGTACCGGGACAGGGCGATACAATGAGCAGTTCTTC. It specifies CASSTGTGRYNEQFF.

This clone was seen a single time. The chain combines TRBV28 with TRBJ2-1; TRBD2 is a possible D gene (6 bases). Germline CDR1 and CDR2: MDHEN and SYDVKM. The CDR3 consists of 15 residues. The V end lost 2 bases, the J end lost 8 bases, and 16 bases lay between the germline ends. The DNA for the CDR3 is TGTGCCAGCAGTTTAGCGGAGGGTGACGACGATGAGCAGTTCTTC. This translates into CASSLAEGDDDEQFF.

CDR3: CASSLTGLAGRNEQFF. The CDR3 DNA follows: TGCGCCAGCAGCCTCACAGGGCTAGCGGGAAGGAATGAGCAGTTCTTC. The V and J genes are TRBV5-1 and TRBJ2-1, with TRBD2 matching over 9 bases. J gave up 7 bases and V 4 bases, and 12 bases lay outside the gene matches. CDR3 length: 16 amino acids. Germline CDR1 SGHRS, CDR2 YFSETQ.

V is TRBV5-1 and J is TRBJ2-7, with 7 bases fitting TRBD1. Per the germline V gene, CDR1 is SGHRS and CDR2 is YFSETQ. This CDR3 comprises 13 residues. The ends lost 3 bases at V and 5 bases at J; junction bases unmatched: 5. CDR3 DNA: TGCGCCAGCAGCTCCCTGACAGGGAACGAGCAGTACTTC. It encodes CASSSLTGNEQYF.

The chain combines TRBV25-1 with TRBJ1-3, with TRBD1 matching 8 bases. This CDR3 is built from 14 residues. The junction had 3 bases not matched to a gene; V was cut back by 4 bases and J by 4 bases. Germline values: CDR1 MGHDK, CDR2 SYGVNS. CDR3 sequence (DNA): TGTGCCAGCAGTGGGGACAGGTTCGGAAACACCATATATTTT. Encoded protein: CASSGDRFGNTIYF. The full variable domain, with the rest looked up from reference TRBV25-1 and TRBJ1-3, is EADIYQTPRYLVIGTGKKITLECSQTMGHDKMYWYQQDPGMELHLIHYSYGVNSTEKGDLSSESTVSRIRTEHFPLTLESARPSHTSQYLCASSGDRFGNTIYFGEGSWLTVV.

The genes are TRBV19 and TRBJ1-2; D is perhaps TRBD1 (5 bases). V was cut by 9 bases and J by 5 bases, with 19 bases left in between. CDR3 length: 14 residues. Germline lookup yields CDR1 LNHDA and CDR2 SQIVND (reference sequence). The DNA of the CDR3 is TGTGCCAGCAGGCGGGACCCCTCCTTTTATGGCTACACCTTC. It yields the protein CASRRDPSFYGYTF.

The chain couples TRBV4-2 to TRBJ2-2, with TRBD1 matching 11 bases. The CDR3 is made up of 18 amino acids. Germline V lookup: CDR1 LGHNA, CDR2 YNFKEQ. J gave up 5 bases and V 4 bases, and 12 bases lay outside the gene matches. CDR3: CASSRRPGQGARTGELFF. CDR3 in DNA: TGTGCCAGCAGCCGACGCCCCGGACAGGGGGCACGAACCGGGGAGCTGTTTTTT.

The V call is TRBV4-1, the J call TRBJ1-5; 8 positions match TRBD1. This CDR3 is 18 amino acids long. Germline-derived CDR1 and CDR2 are MGHRA and YSYEKL. Trimming cost V 3 bases and J 4 bases; bases outside gene matches: 14. CDR3 sequence: CASSHFYRGISSNQPQHF. Written as DNA, the CDR3 is TGCGCCAGCAGCCATTTTTACAGGGGGATTAGTAGTAATCAGCCCCAGCATTTT.

V usage is TRBV6-1 and J usage is TRBJ2-7; D not certain. Trimming stripped 5 bases from V and 6 bases from J, with 14 bases between. Germline CDR1 reads MNHNS; CDR2 reads SASEGT. The CDR3 totals 13 residues. This chain's CDR3 is CASSRTEVVEQYF. In DNA, the CDR3 is TGTGCCAGCAGTAGAACTGAGGTGGTCGAGCAGTACTTC.

The chain carries TRBV5-1 and TRBJ1-2; maybe TRBD1 (5 bases). V lost 6 bases and J 0 bases, leaving 15 bases between the germline ends. Germline CDR1 SGHRS, CDR2 YFSETQ. The CDR3 totals 15 residues. The CDR3: CASKITGDSNYGYTF. Here the CDR3 DNA reads TGCGCCAGCAAAATCACGGGGGACTCTAACTATGGCTACACCTTC. The full variable domain, with the rest looked up from reference TRBV5-1 and TRBJ1-2, is KAGVTQTPRYLIKTRGQQVTLSCSPISGHRSVSWYQQTPGQGLQFLFEYFSETQRNKGNFPGRFSGRQFSNSRSEMNVSTLELGDSALYLCASKITGDSNYGYTFGSGTRLTVV.

The chain is built from TRBV21-1 and TRBJ2-1; TRBD1, the D gene given by the table, was not confirmed from the DNA. TRBV21-1 is noted as a pseudogene. This CDR3 contains 16 residues. The CDR3 region has the DNA TGTGCCAGCAGCAAAGTTGGCCGAATTTCAGGGTTGGAGCAGTTCTTC. Translating it yields CASSKVGRISGLEQFF.

The V and J genes are TRBV4-1 and TRBJ2-1, with D perhaps TRBD1 (5 bases). Germline assignment: CDR1 MGHRA and CDR2 YSYEKL. The CDR3 runs 13 residues. V shed 1 base and J shed 10 bases, with 11 bases lying between them. This CDR3 is CASSQGPNREQFF. CDR3 nucleotide sequence: TGCGCCAGCAGCCAAGGACCTAACAGGGAGCAGTTCTTC.

In DNA, the CDR3 is TGTGCCAGCAGTGATCGGGGGGGTTCTAATGAAAAACTGTTTTTT. Translated: CASSDRGGSNEKLFF. The chain couples TRBV6-1 to TRBJ1-4; weak D call: TRBD1 (5 bases). CDR1 is MNHNS, CDR2 SASEGT, per germline. Trimming removed 3 bases from V and 3 bases from J, with 11 bases in between. The CDR3 sequence is 15 residues long.

The chain has TRBV18 and TRBJ2-7; D not resolved. The CDR3 runs 14 residues. Germline loops: CDR1 KGHSH, CDR2 LQKENI. V was cut by 0 bases and J by 3 bases, with 9 bases left in between. CDR3 in DNA: TGTGCCAGCTCACCACCGTCACAGAACTACGAGCAGTACTTC. Translated: CASSPPSQNYEQYF.

V gene TRBV10-1 combines with J gene TRBJ2-1, with 8 positions matching TRBD1. This CDR3 is 17 amino acids long. The germline V gene has CDR1 WNHNN and CDR2 SYGVQD (reference sequence). Trimming cost V 6 bases and J 1 base; bases outside gene matches: 11. The DNA of the CDR3 is TGCGCCAGCAGCTCCGGGACAGGCTCGTCTTCCTACAATGAGCAGTTCTTC. Protein sequence: CASSSGTGSSSYNEQFF.

V gene TRBV19 combines with J gene TRBJ1-1; D is undetermined. The CDR3 is made up of 13 amino acids. Germline V gene lookup returns CDR1 LNHDA and CDR2 SQIVND (reference sequence). Trimming cost V 3 bases and J 1 base, with 6 bases left between them. In DNA, the CDR3 is TGTGCCAGTAGTATTCAGGAGAACACTGAAGCTTTCTTT. It is translated as CASSIQENTEAFF.

The chain joins TRBV27 to TRBJ2-3; D unresolved. The CDR3 totals 12 residues. Germline V gene data show CDR1 as MNHEY and CDR2 as SMNVEV (reference sequence). Trimming cost V 6 bases and J 7 bases, with 11 bases left between them. CDR3 region: CASSPSRHTQYF. The CDR3, as DNA: TGTGCCAGCAGCCCAAGCCGCCATACGCAGTATTTT.

The chain couples TRBV21-1 to TRBJ2-7; the tabulated D call, TRBD1, remains unverified against the DNA. TRBV21-1 is assigned pseudogene status. The CDR3 consists of 14 residues. The CDR3 nucleotides read TGTGCCAGCAGCGGCCGCACAGTAGTAGACGAGCAGTACTTC. Encoded protein: CASSGRTVVDEQYF.

The J gene is TRBJ2-5, the V gene TRBV19, with 10 bases that match TRBD2. The length of the CDR3 is 17 residues. Unmatched junction bases numbered 8, after V lost 0 bases and J lost 4 bases. Per germline, CDR1 LNHDA and CDR2 SQIVND (reference sequence). In DNA, the CDR3 is TGTGCCAGTAGTATAGAGCGAGCGGGGGGGCCACCAGAGACCCAGTACTTC. Translating it yields CASSIERAGGPPETQYF.

This clone occurred once. This rearrangement joins TRBV28 to TRBJ1-2; D unclear. V lost 3 bases to trimming and J lost 5 bases, with 13 bases between them. Germline assignment: CDR1 MDHEN and CDR2 SYDVKM. This CDR3 spans 14 amino acids. The CDR3 is CASSFTFSVYGYTF. For the CDR3, the DNA is TGTGCCAGCAGTTTCACATTTTCCGTATATGGCTACACCTTC.

CDR3 region: CASSQALGPDTYEQYF. DNA of the CDR3: TGTGCCAGCAGCCAAGCTCTCGGCCCGGACACCTACGAGCAGTACTTC. The chain carries TRBV14 and TRBJ2-7; possibly TRBD1 for D (5 bases). Between the trimmed V and J ends, which lost 1 base and 2 bases, there was a span of 15 bases. This CDR3 comprises 16 residues. Germline V gene sequence: CDR1 SGHDN, CDR2 FVKESK. The full variable domain, in which reference TRBV14 and TRBJ2-7 provide the parts outside the CDR3, is EAGVTQFPSHSVIEKGQTVTLRCDPISGHDNLYWYRRVMGKEIKFLLHFVKESKQDESGMPNNRFLAERTGGTYSTLKVQPAELEDSGVYFCASSQALGPDTYEQYFGPGTRLTVT.

The genes are TRBV11-3 and TRBJ1-4, with 8 positions matching TRBD1. This CDR3 comprises 15 residues. Trimming at V came to 4 bases and at J to 4 bases, leaving 5 bases not matched to a gene. The V gene's germline CDR1 is SGHNT and CDR2 YENEEA. The CDR3 DNA reads as TGTGCCAGCAGCTCCGGGACAGGCGATAATGAAAAACTGTTTTTT. Its translation: CASSSGTGDNEKLFF.

The rearrangement joins TRBV13 to TRBJ2-3; 14 nucleotides line up with TRBD2. The J segment lost 0 bases and the V segment lost 4 bases, leaving 6 bases of the junction unmatched. The CDR3 loop spans 18 amino acids. Germline lookup yields CDR1 PRHDT and CDR2 FYEKMQ (reference sequence). CDR3 sequence reads: CASSYGTSGSASTDTQYF. CDR3 DNA: TGTGCCAGCAGCTACGGGACTAGCGGGAGTGCTAGCACAGATACGCAGTATTTT.